This TCR beta chain derives from a study of identical twins (dated by TCRdb to about 2016). Concerning the study at large: To test whether fetal clonotypes persist, this study deep-sequenced TCR alpha and beta repertoires from monozygotic twins, from unrelated adults of various ages, and from cord blood. Replicate twin experiments were performed at different times using different library preparation protocols to rule out contamination. General study outcomes and caveats: A weaker excess of twin sharing was found in beta out-of-frame sequences because the signal-to-noise ratio was lowered by fewer shared sequences. Zero-insertion analyses could be partly confounded by invariant T cells such as MAIT and iNKT, though diverse VJ usage argued against such confounding for most clonotypes. Out-of-frame TCR alpha sequences shared between twins showed an excess of low generation-probability sequences compared with coincidental sharing between unrelated individuals. Recombination models systematically underestimated out-of-frame TCR alpha sharing in monozygotic twins but agreed with sharing between unrelated individuals. Fewer insertions were carried by abundant cord blood beta clonotypes; a weaker similar trend was observed in young adult naive repertoires, while no such trend was observed in memory repertoires. Because the same donors could not be followed over many years, the conclusions relied on cross-sectional statistical analysis.

This clonotype was seen ten or more times. What antigen it recognizes has not been identified. Base qualities are not recorded, but no much larger clone differs from it by a single base. Every donor in the study was a healthy Caucasian. The twin cohort consisted of three pairs of female monozygotic twins, all aged roughly 18 to 30 years. Positive isolation kits from Invitrogen were used to isolate the CD4+ and CD8+ T cell populations. Library creation used 5' RACE. The reads were generated on an Illumina HiSeq 2000. A universal primer binding site was introduced by template switching, and a unique molecular identifier was present in the final cDNA, enabling accurate counting of TCR cDNA molecules. Specific primers in the conserved constant-segment region were used to synthesize first-strand cDNA for TCR alpha and beta chains. To control for contamination, each cDNA library was double barcoded with a SMART-Mk sample barcode plus Illumina barcodes. Two successive PCR steps introduced TruSeq adapter sequences along with Illumina sample barcodes. The TCR alpha and beta cDNA libraries were sequenced on the Illumina HiSeq platform using custom primers. Per the original workflow: MiGEC was used to process raw reads and extract unique molecular identifiers, and MiXCR was used to find CDR3 positions. Recombination models were inferred per individual with the repgenHMM and IGoR tools using an EM algorithm. The tcR package in R was used for shared clonotype analysis, with sharing normalized by the product of cloneset sizes. To study raw recombination without the effects of thymic and clonal selection, out-of-frame nonproductive sequences were analyzed. Using fastp trimming at Q25 and MiXCR clonotype assembly, TCRdb reanalyzed the public sequencing data and kept in-frame beta chains. Rows merge per CDR3 protein into single entries with the most common DNA and genes. The V and J calls follow TCRdb's processing rather than the paper's. The sample table lists about 340,000 distinct CDR3 sequences, roughly 12% of them with a count of one. Clones ranked in the top ten supply around 7.2% of the sample.

The CDR3 covers 14 residues, taking in both the cysteine and the phenylalanine. Only the CDR3 region is kept as DNA, spanning 42 bases read in frame from base 1. CDR1 and CDR2 (SGHTA, FQGNSA) derive from the germline V gene. V ends up 5 bases short and J 8 bases short, with an unmatched junction base count of 4. These data were likewise used in another study, on yellow fever vaccine responses in identical twins. Reported in the second study: The T cell response to vaccination in identical twins was reported by the authors to appear partly convergent and partly personalized. Focusing on identical twins, the study followed the T cell clones that responded to the vaccine, and did so with precision.

Sequenced input: CD8+ T cells sorted from blood. This sequence originates from a woman between 18 and 29 years old in good health. This chain joins TRBV7-2 to TRBJ2-1, and 12 bases in between align with TRBD1. The DNA sequence reads TGTGCCAGCAGCCCGGGACAGGGGGCCTATGAGCAGTTCTTC. It specifies CASSPGQGAYEQFF.